This T cell receptor (beta chain) was sequenced during a study of T cell changes during pregnancy in multiple sclerosis. The repertoire was sequenced with immunoSEQ multiplex PCR; TCRdb's copy has only in-frame clones and lacks some. The table includes about 56,000 clones, 70% to 90% detected once. With 2 bases removed from V and 2 bases from J, the gap between germline ends came to 5 bases. The CDR3 is 14 amino acids. CDR1 is SGHRS and CDR2 is YFSETQ in the germline V gene. The TCR was taken from a female donor with multiple sclerosis, enrolled in a pregnancy study. V and J are TRBV5-1 and TRBJ2-6; D unclear. Material: CD4+ T cells from peripheral blood mononuclear cells, obtained in the third trimester of pregnancy. The CDR3 coding sequence is TGCGCCAGCAGCTTTAGAGCTGGGGCCAACGTCCTGACTTTC. It codes for CASSFRAGANVLTF.